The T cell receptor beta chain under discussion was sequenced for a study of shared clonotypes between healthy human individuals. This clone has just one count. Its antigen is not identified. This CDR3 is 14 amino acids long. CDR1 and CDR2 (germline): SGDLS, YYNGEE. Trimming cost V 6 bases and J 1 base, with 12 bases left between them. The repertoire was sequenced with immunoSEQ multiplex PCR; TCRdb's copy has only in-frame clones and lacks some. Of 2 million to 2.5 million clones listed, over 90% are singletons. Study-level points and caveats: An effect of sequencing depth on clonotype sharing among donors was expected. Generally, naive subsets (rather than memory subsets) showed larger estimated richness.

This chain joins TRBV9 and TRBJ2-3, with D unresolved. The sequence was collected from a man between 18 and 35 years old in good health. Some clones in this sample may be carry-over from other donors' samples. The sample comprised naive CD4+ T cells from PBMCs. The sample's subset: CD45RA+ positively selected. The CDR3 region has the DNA TGTGCCAGCAACCGAGTCTCGGGCACAGATACGCAGTATTTT. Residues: CASNRVSGTDTQYF.